These 6 T cell receptor beta chains originate from one sample sequenced in a study of vaccination effects on CD4 cells after COVID-19. This table comes from immunoSEQ multiplex PCR, and its TCRdb copy is limited to in-frame clones, with some not included. The sample yields approximately 61,000 clones, around 73% seen once. Their antigens are not known. Following 10 days of culture, CD4+ T cells were isolated. Vaccination of participants consisted of two doses of either the BNT162b2 or mRNA-1273 vaccine. This specimen was CD4+ T cells from PBMCs cultured without peptide, taken after COVID-19 vaccination. The receptors stem from a human donor who received a COVID-19 vaccine.

The chain is built from TRBV14 and TRBJ2-7; D might be TRBD2 (6 bases). Germline CDR1 is SGHDN and CDR2 is FVKESK. The CDR3 totals 17 residues. V was cut by 1 base and J by 2 bases, with 18 bases left in between. The CDR3 region has the DNA TGTGCCAGCAGCCAAGGGCTTCTTAGGGGCGGGACCTACGAGCAGTACTTC. This gives the protein CASSQGLLRGGTYEQYF.

This sequence joins TRBV29-1 and TRBJ1-2; TRBD1 agrees at 7 bases. CDR1 and CDR2 (germline): SQVTM, ANQGSEA. The CDR3 spans 16 residues. J lost 6 bases, V lost 4 bases, and 17 bases had no gene match. As DNA, the CDR3 is TGCAGCGTTGCCCGGACAGGAAGTCTAGATAGGGATGGCTACACCTTC. Amino acid sequence: CSVARTGSLDRDGYTF.

In DNA form, the CDR3 reads TGTGCCAGCAGCAAAGTTGGGGGCCGAGGTTCTAGCACAGATACGCAGTATTTT. It is translated as CASSKVGGRGSSTDTQYF. This rearrangement joins TRBV21-1 to TRBJ2-3; TRBD1, the D gene given by the table, was not confirmed from the DNA. TRBV21-1 is termed a pseudogene. This CDR3 has 18 amino acids.

The chain is built from TRBV1 and TRBJ2-7. TRBV1 is marked as a pseudogene. The CDR3 is 16 amino acids. CDR3 residues: CTSSSLTPSLLYEQYF. The DNA of the CDR3 is TGCACCAGCAGCTCTCTAACACCCTCTCTCCTCTACGAGCAGTACTTC.

This clone was observed a single time. This chain links TRBV19 with TRBJ2-7, with 15 bases matching TRBD2. Germline CDR1 reads LNHDA; CDR2 reads SQIVND (reference sequence). The junction had 8 bases not matched to a gene; V was cut back by 4 bases and J by 7 bases. The CDR3 covers 16 residues. The DNA for the CDR3 is TGTGCCAGTAGTACGTTAAAGGGACTAGCGGGAGGTGAGCAGTACTTC. Amino acids: CASSTLKGLAGGEQYF.

This clone was recorded once. V and J are TRBV2 and TRBJ1-2; D might be TRBD1 (5 bases). The CDR3 runs to 14 residues. V lost 8 bases and J lost 0, with 13 bases in between. In germline, CDR1 is SNHLY, CDR2 FYNNEI. The CDR3 DNA reads TGTGCCAGCGCGAGACAGAGAGCTAACTATGGCTACACCTTC. It encodes CASARQRANYGYTF.